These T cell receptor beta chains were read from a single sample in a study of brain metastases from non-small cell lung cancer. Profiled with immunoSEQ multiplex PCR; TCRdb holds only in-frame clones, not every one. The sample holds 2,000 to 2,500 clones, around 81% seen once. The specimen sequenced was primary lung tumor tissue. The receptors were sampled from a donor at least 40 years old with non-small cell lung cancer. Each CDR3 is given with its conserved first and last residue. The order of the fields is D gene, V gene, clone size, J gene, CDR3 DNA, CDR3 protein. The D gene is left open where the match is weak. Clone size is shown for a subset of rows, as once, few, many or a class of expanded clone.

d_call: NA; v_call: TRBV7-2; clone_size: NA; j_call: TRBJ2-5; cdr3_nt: TGTGCCAGCCGCTCAAGAGGGCAGACTCAAGAGACCCAGTACTTC; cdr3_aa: CASRSRGQTQETQYF
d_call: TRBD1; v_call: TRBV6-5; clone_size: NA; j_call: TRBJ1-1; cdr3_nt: TGTGCCAGCAGCCGCGGGACAGAAGGTGCTGAAGCTTTCTTT; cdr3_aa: CASSRGTEGAEAFF
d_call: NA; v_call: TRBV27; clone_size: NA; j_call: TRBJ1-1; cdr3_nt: TGTGCCAGCAGTTTTGAAGGGGCGCTTGAAGCTTTCTTT; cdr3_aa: CASSFEGALEAFF
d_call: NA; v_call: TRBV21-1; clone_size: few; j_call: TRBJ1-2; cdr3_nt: TGTGCCAGCAGCAATCCCTATGGCTACACCTTC; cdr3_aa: CASSNPYGYTF
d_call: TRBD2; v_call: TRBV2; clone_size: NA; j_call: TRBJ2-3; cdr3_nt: TGTGCCAGCCTGACGGGAGGAGAAACAGATACGCAGTATTTT; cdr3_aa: CASLTGGETDTQYF
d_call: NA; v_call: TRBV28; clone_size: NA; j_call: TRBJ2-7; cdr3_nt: TGTGCCAGTCGGGCAGCCGGGCCCTACGAGCAGTACTTC; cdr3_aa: CASRAAGPYEQYF
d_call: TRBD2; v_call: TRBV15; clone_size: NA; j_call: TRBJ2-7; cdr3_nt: TGTGCCACCAGCAGAGGAGGAGATAGCGGGGCGTACGAGCAGTACTTC; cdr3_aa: CATSRGGDSGAYEQYF
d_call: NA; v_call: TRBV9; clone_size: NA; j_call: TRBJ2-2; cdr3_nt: TGTACCAGCAGCGTAAGGACCGGGGAGCTGTTTTTT; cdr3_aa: CTSSVRTGELFF
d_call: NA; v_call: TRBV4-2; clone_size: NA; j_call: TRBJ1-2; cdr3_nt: TGTGCCAGCAGCCACATCGGGACGGGGGCCTATGGCTACACCTTC; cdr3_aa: CASSHIGTGAYGYTF
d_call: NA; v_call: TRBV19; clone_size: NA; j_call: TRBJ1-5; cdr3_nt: TGTGCCGCGTCGGGACACTATCAGCCCCAGCATTTT; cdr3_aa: CAASGHYQPQHF
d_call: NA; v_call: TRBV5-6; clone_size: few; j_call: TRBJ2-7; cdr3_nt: TGTGCCAGCAGCTTGGGAGGGGGTGAGCAGTACTTC; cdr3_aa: CASSLGGGEQYF
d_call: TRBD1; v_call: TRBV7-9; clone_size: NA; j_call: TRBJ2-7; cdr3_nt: TGTGCCAGCAGCTCACAGGGGTACGAGCAGTACTTC; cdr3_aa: CASSSQGYEQYF
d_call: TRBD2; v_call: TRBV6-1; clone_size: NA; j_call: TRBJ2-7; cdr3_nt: TGTGCCAGCAGTGAAAGCGGGGGTAGCTCCTACGAGCAATACTTC; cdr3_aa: CASSESGGSSYEQYF
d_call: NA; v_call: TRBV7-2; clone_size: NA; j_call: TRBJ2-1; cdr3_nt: TGTGCCAGCAGCTCTGACAGAAACAATGAGCAGTTCTTC; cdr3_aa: CASSSDRNNEQFF
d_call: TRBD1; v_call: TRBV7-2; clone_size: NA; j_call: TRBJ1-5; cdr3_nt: TGTGCCAGCAGCACGACAGGGGATCAGCCCCAGCATTTT; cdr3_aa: CASSTTGDQPQHF
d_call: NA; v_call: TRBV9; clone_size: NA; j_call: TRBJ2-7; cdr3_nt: TGTGCCAGCAGCGAGGAGGGGGTACCCTACGAGCAGTACTTC; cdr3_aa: CASSEEGVPYEQYF
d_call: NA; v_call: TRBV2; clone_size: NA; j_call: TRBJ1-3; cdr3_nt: TGTGCCAGCAGAGGGGGAAATTCGCGAAACACCATATATTTT; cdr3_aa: CASRGGNSRNTIYF
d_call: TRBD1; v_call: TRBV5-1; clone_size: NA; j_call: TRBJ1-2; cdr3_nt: TGCGCCAGCAGCTTGCTTACAGGGGGCGCCGCCTATGGCTACACCTTC; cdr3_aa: CASSLLTGGAAYGYTF
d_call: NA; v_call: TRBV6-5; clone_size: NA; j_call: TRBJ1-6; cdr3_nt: TGTGCCAGCAGTTACATCGGGGGAAGTAGAGATTCACCCCTCCACTTT; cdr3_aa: CASSYIGGSRDSPLHF
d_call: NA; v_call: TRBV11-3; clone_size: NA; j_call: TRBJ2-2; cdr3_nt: TGTGCCAGCAGCTTATCCACAGGGATAAGAGGCGGGGAGCTGTTTTTT; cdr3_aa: CASSLSTGIRGGELFF
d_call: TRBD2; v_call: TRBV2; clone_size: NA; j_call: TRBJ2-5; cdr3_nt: TGTGCCAGCAGTGGACCGGGACTAGCGGGGGGGACCAAGAATCGGTACCAAGAGACCCAATACTTC; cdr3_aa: CASSGPGLAGGTKNRYQETQYF
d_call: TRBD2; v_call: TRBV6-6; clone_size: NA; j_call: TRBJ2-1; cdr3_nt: TGTGCCAGCAAGGCTAGCGGGGGGGACTTCAATGAGCAGTTCTTC; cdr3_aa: CASKASGGDFNEQFF
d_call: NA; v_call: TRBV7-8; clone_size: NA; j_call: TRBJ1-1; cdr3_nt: TGTGCCAACAGCTTAACAGGGAAGGCTGAAGCTTTCTTT; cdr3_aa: CANSLTGKAEAFF
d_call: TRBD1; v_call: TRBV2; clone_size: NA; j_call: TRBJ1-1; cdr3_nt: TGTGCCAGCAGTGACGGGACAGTCATGAACACTGAAGCTTTCTTT; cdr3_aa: CASSDGTVMNTEAFF
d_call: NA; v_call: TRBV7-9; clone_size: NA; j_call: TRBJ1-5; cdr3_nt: TGTGCCAGCAGCTTAGGTCAAAATCAGCCCCAGCATTTT; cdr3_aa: CASSLGQNQPQHF
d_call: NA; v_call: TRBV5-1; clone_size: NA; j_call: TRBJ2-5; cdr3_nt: TGCGCCAGCAGCTCCTACGGAGCGGGGACCCAGTACTTC; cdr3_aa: CASSSYGAGTQYF
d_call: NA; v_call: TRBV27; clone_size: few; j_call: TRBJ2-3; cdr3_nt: TGTGCCAGCAGTTTAAGGGCGGGGGCCTCCTCCCCGCATACGCAGTATTTT; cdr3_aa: CASSLRAGASSPHTQYF
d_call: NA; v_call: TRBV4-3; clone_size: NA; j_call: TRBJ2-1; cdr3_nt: TGCGCCAGCAGCCAAGCCCTATACGGGAATGAGCAGTTCTTC; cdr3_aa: CASSQALYGNEQFF
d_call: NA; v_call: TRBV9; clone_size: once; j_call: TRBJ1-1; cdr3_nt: TGTGCCAGCAGCCCCCCAGTCGTCGGGCCAGCTTTCTTT; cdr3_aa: CASSPPVVGPAFF
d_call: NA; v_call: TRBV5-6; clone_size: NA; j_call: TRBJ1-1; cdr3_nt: TGTGCCAGCAGCTTGCTCAGGGTTCTAATGAACACTGAAGCTTTCTTT; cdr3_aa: CASSLLRVLMNTEAFF
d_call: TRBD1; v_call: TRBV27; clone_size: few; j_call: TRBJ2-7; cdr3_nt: TGTGCCAGCAGTTTAGGGGGACAGACTTACGAGCAGTACTTC; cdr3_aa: CASSLGGQTYEQYF
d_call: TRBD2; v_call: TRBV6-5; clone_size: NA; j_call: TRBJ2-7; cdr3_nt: TGTGCCAGCAGACGTACGGGACTAGCCTTTAACGAGCAGTACTTC; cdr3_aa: CASRRTGLAFNEQYF
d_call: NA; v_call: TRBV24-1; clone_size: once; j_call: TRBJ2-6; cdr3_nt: TGTGCCATCGGCGGGTCTCTCAACGTCCTGACTTTC; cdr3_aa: CAIGGSLNVLTF
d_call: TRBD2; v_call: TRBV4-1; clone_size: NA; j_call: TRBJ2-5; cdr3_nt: TGCGCCAGCAGCCAAGGACTAGCAAAGTACCAAGAGATCCAGTACTTC; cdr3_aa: CASSQGLAKYQEIQYF
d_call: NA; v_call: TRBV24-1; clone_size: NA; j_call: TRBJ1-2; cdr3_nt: TGTGCCACTAGTGATTTGAGGGATGGCTACACCTTC; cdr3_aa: CATSDLRDGYTF
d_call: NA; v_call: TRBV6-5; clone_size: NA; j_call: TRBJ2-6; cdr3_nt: TGTGCCAGCAGTTACTCGTCCAGGGCTGGGGCCAACGTCTTGACTTTC; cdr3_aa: CASSYSSRAGANVLTF
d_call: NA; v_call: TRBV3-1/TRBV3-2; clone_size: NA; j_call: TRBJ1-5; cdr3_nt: TGTGCCAGCAGCCAAGATGGCAATCAGCCCCAGCATTTT; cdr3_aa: CASSQDGNQPQHF
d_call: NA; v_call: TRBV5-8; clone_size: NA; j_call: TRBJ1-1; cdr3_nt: TGTGCCAGCAGCTTGGTAGCGACTGAAGCTTTCTTT; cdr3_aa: CASSLVATEAFF
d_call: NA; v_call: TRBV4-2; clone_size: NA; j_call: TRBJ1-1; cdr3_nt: TGTGCCAGCAGCGAGGCAGTCGGATCGGAAGCTTTCTTT; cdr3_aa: CASSEAVGSEAFF
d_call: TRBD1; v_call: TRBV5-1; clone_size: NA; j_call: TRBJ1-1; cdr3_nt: TGCGCCAGCGAGCCGGGACAGGGGACAGGTGAAGCTTTCTTT; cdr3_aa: CASEPGQGTGEAFF
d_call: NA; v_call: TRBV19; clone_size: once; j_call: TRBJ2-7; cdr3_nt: TGTGCCAGTAGTTTAGGGGTTACCTACGAGCAGTACTTC; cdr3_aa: CASSLGVTYEQYF
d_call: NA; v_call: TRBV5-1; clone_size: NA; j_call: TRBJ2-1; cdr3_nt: TGCGCCAGCAGCTTGTTTGATGAGCAGTTCTTC; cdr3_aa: CASSLFDEQFF
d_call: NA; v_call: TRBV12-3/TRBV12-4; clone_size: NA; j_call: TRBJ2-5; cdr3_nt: TGTGCCAGCAGTTTCCTCGGGACCCAGTACTTC; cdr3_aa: CASSFLGTQYF
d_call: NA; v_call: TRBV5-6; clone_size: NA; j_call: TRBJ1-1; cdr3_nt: TGTGCCAGCAGCTACGGCCCAGAGGTCCTCGACACTGAAGCTTTCTTT; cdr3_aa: CASSYGPEVLDTEAFF
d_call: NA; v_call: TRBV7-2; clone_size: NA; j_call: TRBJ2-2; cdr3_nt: TGTGCCAGCAGCCCACCTTTCTCCGGGCGGGGGAACACCGGGGAGCTGTTTTTT; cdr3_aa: CASSPPFSGRGNTGELFF
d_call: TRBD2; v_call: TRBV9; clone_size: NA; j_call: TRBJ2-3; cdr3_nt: TGTGCCATTTCGGAGCGGGGGGGTGTATGGGATACGCAGTATTTT; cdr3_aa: CAISERGGVWDTQYF
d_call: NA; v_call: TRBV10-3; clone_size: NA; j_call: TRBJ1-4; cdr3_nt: TGTGCCATCAGTGAGGGAACTAATGAAAAACTGTTTTTT; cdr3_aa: CAISEGTNEKLFF
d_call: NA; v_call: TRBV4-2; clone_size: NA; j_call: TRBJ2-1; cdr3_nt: TGTGCCAGCAGCCAAGATGAGGGAGAACCCGCGGAGCAGTTCTTC; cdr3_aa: CASSQDEGEPAEQFF
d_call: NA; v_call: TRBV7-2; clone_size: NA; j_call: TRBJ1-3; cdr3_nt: TGTGCCAGCAGCTTGGTTGAGGGAGCTGGAAACACCATATATTTT; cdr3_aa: CASSLVEGAGNTIYF